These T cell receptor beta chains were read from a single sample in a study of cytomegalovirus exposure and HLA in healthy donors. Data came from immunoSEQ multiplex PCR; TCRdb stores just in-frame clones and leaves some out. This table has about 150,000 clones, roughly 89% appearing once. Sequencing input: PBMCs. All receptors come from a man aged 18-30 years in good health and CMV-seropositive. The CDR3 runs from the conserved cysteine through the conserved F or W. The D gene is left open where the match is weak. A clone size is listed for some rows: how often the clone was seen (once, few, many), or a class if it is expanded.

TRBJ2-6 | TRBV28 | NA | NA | CASTVWGAGANVLTF | TGTGCCAGCACCGTTTGGGGAGCTGGGGCCAACGTCCTGACTTTC
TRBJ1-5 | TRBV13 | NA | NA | CASSSDRNQPQHF | TGTGCCAGCAGCTCGGACAGAAATCAGCCCCAGCATTTT
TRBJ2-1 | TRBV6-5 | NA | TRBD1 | CASSRFRDRENEQFF | TGTGCCAGCAGTCGGTTCCGGGACAGAGAAAATGAGCAGTTCTTC
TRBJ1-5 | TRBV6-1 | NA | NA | CASSEGTRYQPQHF | TGTGCCAGCAGTGAAGGAACTAGGTATCAGCCCCAGCATTTT
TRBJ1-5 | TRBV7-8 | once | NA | CASSLGGLRAENQPQHF | TGTGCCAGCAGCTTAGGAGGTTTGCGCGCCGAAAATCAGCCCCAGCATTTT
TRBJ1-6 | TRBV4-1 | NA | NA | CASSQEEGRNSPLHF | TGCGCCAGCAGCCAAGAGGAGGGGAGGAATTCACCCCTCCACTTT
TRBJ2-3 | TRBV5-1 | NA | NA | CASSFWTFLSTDTQYF | TGCGCCAGCAGCTTTTGGACTTTCCTAAGCACAGATACGCAGTATTTT
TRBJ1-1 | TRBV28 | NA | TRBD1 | CASSLRGWTGSVTEAFF | TGTGCCAGCAGTTTAAGAGGTTGGACAGGGAGCGTCACTGAAGCTTTCTTT
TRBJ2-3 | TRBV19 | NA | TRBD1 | CASSNTGGGLADTQYF | TGTGCCAGTAGTAATACAGGGGGCGGTTTGGCAGATACGCAGTATTTT
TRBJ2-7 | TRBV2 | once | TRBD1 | CASSWGQGAYEQYF | TGTGCCAGCAGTTGGGGACAGGGAGCCTACGAGCAGTACTTC
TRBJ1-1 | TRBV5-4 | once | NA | CASSSPGQMNTEAFF | TGTGCCAGCAGCTCCCCCGGACAAATGAACACTGAAGCTTTCTTT
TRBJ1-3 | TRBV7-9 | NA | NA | CASSLGESSGNTIYF | TGTGCCAGCAGCTTAGGCGAGAGCTCTGGAAACACCATATATTTT
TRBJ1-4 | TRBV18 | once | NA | CASSPTAGAREKLFF | TGTGCCAGCTCACCAACCGCGGGGGCGAGGGAAAAACTGTTTTTT
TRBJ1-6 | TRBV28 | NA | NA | CASLPGSSYNSPLHF | TGTGCCAGCCTTCCAGGTAGCTCCTATAATTCACCCCTCCACTTT
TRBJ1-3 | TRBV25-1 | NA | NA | CASSEYVTGAGNTIYF | TGTGCCAGCAGTGAATATGTCACGGGGGCTGGAAACACCATATATTTT
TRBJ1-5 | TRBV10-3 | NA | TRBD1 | CAISEEGARNQPQHF | TGTGCCATCAGTGAGGAGGGGGCACGCAATCAGCCCCAGCATTTT
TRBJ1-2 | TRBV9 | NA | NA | CASSVGGGPYGYTF | TGTGCCAGCAGCGTAGGAGGAGGACCCTATGGCTACACCTTC
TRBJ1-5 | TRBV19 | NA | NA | CASNQQSRGQPQHF | TGTGCCAGTAATCAACAATCGAGAGGTCAGCCCCAGCATTTT
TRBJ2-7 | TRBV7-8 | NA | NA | CASSFRGNYYEQYF | TGTGCCAGCAGCTTTAGAGGGAACTACTACGAGCAGTACTTC
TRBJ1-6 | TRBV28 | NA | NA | CASSGQEKYHF | TGTGCCAGCTCAGGTCAGGAAAAATACCACTTT
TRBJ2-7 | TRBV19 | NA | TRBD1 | CASSMGQGPFYEQYF | TGTGCCAGTAGTATGGGACAGGGCCCCTTCTACGAGCAGTACTTC
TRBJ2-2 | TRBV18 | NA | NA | CASSPRTPNTGELFF | TGTGCCAGCTCACCAAGGACACCGAACACCGGGGAGCTGTTTTTT
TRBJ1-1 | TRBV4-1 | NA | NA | CASSHPVLNTEAFF | TGCGCCAGCAGCCACCCCGTCCTGAACACTGAAGCTTTCTTT
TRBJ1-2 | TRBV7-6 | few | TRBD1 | CASSPLTGDGYTF | TGTGCCAGCAGCCCACTGACAGGGGATGGCTACACCTTC
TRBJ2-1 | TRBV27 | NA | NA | CASSLTTYNEQFF | TGTGCCAGCAGTTTAACAACCTACAATGAGCAGTTCTTC
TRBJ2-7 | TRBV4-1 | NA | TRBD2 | CASSQRLAGGGEQYF | TGCGCCAGCAGCCAACGGCTAGCGGGAGGGGGAGAGCAGTACTTC
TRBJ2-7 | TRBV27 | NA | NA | CASSFSRSGYEQYF | TGTGCCAGCAGTTTTTCACGGTCCGGGTACGAGCAGTACTTC
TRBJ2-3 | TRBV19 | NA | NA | CASSTTSRASTDTQYF | TGTGCCAGTAGTACTACCTCGCGAGCTAGCACAGATACGCAGTATTTT
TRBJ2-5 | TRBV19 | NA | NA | CASSPAGQETQYF | TGTGCCAGTAGTCCGGCAGGTCAAGAGACCCAGTACTTC
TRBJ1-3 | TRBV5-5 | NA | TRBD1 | CASSPGQGRNTIYF | TGTGCCAGCAGCCCGGGACAGGGTAGAAACACCATATATTTT
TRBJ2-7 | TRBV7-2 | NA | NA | CASSPRHRDEQYF | TGTGCCAGCAGCCCCCGACACCGCGACGAGCAGTACTTC
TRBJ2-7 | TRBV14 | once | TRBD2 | CASSLLGLADDEQYF | TGTGCCAGCAGCCTACTCGGACTAGCGGACGACGAGCAGTACTTC
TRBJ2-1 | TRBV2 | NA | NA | CASSGRGNEQFF | TGTGCCAGCAGCGGACGGGGGAATGAGCAGTTCTTC
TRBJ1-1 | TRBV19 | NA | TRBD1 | CASSPTGGNTEAFF | TGTGCCAGTAGTCCGACAGGGGGGAACACTGAAGCTTTCTTT
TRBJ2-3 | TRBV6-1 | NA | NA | CASSPNFRDTQYF | TGTGCCAGCAGCCCTAATTTCCGGGATACGCAGTATTTT
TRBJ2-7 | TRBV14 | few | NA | CASSQDRGGGSWYEQYF | TGTGCCAGCAGCCAAGATCGGGGTGGTGGCAGCTGGTACGAGCAGTACTTC
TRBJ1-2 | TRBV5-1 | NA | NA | CASSPWRTDARYTF | TGCGCCAGCAGCCCTTGGAGGACAGACGCCCGCTACACCTTC
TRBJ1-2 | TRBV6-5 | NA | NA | CASSYSDRSYGYTF | TGTGCCAGCAGTTACTCGGACAGATCCTATGGCTACACCTTC
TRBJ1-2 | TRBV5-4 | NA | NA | CASSLDGTRTNYGYTF | TGTGCCAGCAGCTTGGACGGGACACGGACTAACTATGGCTACACCTTC
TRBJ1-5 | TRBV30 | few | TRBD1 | CAWSQGAWQPQHF | TGTGCCTGGAGTCAGGGGGCTTGGCAGCCCCAGCATTTT
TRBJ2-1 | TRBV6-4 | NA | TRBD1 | CASSQQGAGYNEQFF | TGTGCCAGCAGCCAACAGGGGGCCGGTTACAATGAGCAGTTCTTC
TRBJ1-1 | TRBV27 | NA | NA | CASSAEKYQGTEAFF | TGTGCCAGCAGTGCCGAAAAATACCAGGGCACTGAAGCTTTCTTT
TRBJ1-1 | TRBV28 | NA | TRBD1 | CASIGQDTEAFF | TGTGCCAGCATCGGACAGGACACTGAAGCTTTCTTT
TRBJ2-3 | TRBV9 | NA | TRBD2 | CASRRTSGGSTDTQYF | TGTGCCAGCAGACGGACTAGCGGGGGGAGCACAGATACGCAGTATTTT
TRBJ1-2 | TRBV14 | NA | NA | CASSGGGGYTF | TGTGCCAGCAGCGGAGGAGGTGGCTACACCTTC
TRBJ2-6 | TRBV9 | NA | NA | CASREAGANVLTF | TGTGCCAGCAGGGAGGCTGGGGCCAACGTCCTGACTTTC
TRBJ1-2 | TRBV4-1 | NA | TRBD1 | CASSHLGQGMSGYTF | TGCGCCAGCAGCCACCTGGGACAGGGTATGAGTGGCTACACCTTC